This T cell receptor (beta chain) was found in a study of cytomegalovirus exposure and HLA in healthy donors (TCRdb year 2017). Regarding the study in general: An earlier analysis of about 560 of the donors reported 276 Gb of sequence data and roughly 120 million unique TCR beta sequences obtained from about 200 million T cells. An early release covering roughly 640 HLA-typed donors comprised roughly 300 gigabases of sequencing data and approximately 80 million unique TCR sequences. Of the 350 to 450 genotyped donors, 65% to 90% fell in the genetic ancestry cluster associated with self-reported Caucasian donors. The study was designed to test whether signatures of past pathogen exposure could be identified by cataloging public T cell receptors. The study profiled the T cell repertoires of hundreds of subjects by immunosequencing and related them to cytomegalovirus serostatus. A separate validation cohort of some 130 different subjects was used in addition to the roughly 670-subject first cohort. To predict cytomegalovirus infection status, the study brought together high-throughput TCR immunosequencing, statistical association of individual TCRs with disease status, and machine learning. A later analysis re-examined previously published TCR beta repertoires from over 500 donors and added high-resolution HLA genotyping to investigate patterns of TCR occurrence. Rather than using new phenotypic data, the later analysis identified candidate immune exposures from TCR beta sequences and from how often those sequences occurred across donors. An earlier analysis of roughly 600 of the donors used high-throughput TCR beta sequencing to judge whether each TCR beta V gene segment behaved as functional or pseudogenic. Donor age, sex, ethnicity and CMV serostatus were compiled alongside the repertoire data. Genome-wide SNP genotypes for about 65% of the roughly 700 donors were used in a later genetic analysis, which treated that subset as a discovery cohort. Every repertoire in the discovery cohort had been generated on one and the same sequencing platform. HLA typing included class I and class II loci at four-digit resolution. The number of typed donors differed by locus: about 620-630 for A, B, C, DRB1 and DQB1; approximately 530 for DQA1; 600 to 610 for DPA1; and some 450 for DPB1. Five DR-DQ haplotypes were treated as single units for association and clustering because of strong linkage in the cohort. Among roughly 400 genotyped donors of the cohort, an average of roughly 230,000 unique TCR beta nucleotide sequences was sequenced per donor, of which approximately 19% were non-productive. Points the paper makes about the study in general: Across donors, most TCR sequences were observed very rarely, whereas some public TCRs were present in many individuals. In vitro tests confirmed that a few of the cytomegalovirus-associated TCR beta chains recognize cytomegalovirus antigens. Because HLA typing was unavailable for some donors at each locus, only the typed subset was used in association tests. The authors suggested that the approach could potentially be generalized to other disease states and immunological phenotypes. The 87-base-pair reads could not distinguish some IMGT-functional V segments, including TRBV6-2 and TRBV6-3, so those segments were excluded. In an earlier analysis of approximately 590 of the donors, most TCR beta V segments were observed in productive rearrangements about 90% or about 30% of the time, broadly matching IMGT annotations. In a later analysis, most CMV-associated TCR beta chains were found to appear HLA-restricted, with HLA associations seemingly driven largely by CMV exposure. The sequencing pipeline was judged likely to have produced a cluster of highly shared sequence variants as a technical artifact. A later analysis found that TCR association rates varied across HLA loci, with DRB1 alleles showing the most associated TCRs and HLA-C alleles the fewest. A further reported finding was that TCR beta sequences accurately predicted the HLA-A and HLA-B alleles for most subjects in the first cohort. Because counts were too low, roughly 16 rarely observed V segments, including chromosome 9 orphons, were left out of the earlier analysis of some 600 of the donors. Compared with equally common non-associated chains, HLA-associated TCR beta chains in a later analysis were more clonally expanded and had lower generation probabilities. Strong co-occurrence of HLA alleles, especially DR and DQ, made assigning TCR associations to individual alleles difficult. The cohort was sequenced for TCR beta chains only, and without alpha or paired-chain data the features that could be detected were limited. Several of the top co-occurrence clusters appeared to be linked to parvovirus B19, influenza, CMV and Epstein-Barr virus, according to a later analysis. In a later analysis, 16,951 TCR beta sequences were associated with specific HLA alleles at a false discovery rate of 0.05. The study gave a list of some 150 TCR beta chains associated with cytomegalovirus. An association between a missense DCLRE1C variant and V-gene and J-gene trimming of TCR beta chains was found in a later genetic analysis and replicated in an independent cohort. Sequencing depth was assumed to be roughly uniform across donors in the presence/absence analyses, though that assumption may not hold. Correlated functional status among segregating V segments might be attributable to linkage disequilibrium, but an unknown experimental factor could not be ruled out. In a later genetic analysis, fewer N-insertions in productive TCRs were reported among donors in an Asian-associated ancestry cluster than the roughly 670-donor mean. Immune exposure information for the cohort was limited to CMV serostatus. Cytomegalovirus status was reported to be diagnosed by the classifier with high specificity and sensitivity in both the original and validation cohorts.

Libraries came from the immunoSEQ multiplex PCR assay. A mixture of 60 forward primers for TCR Vbeta segments and 13 reverse primers for TCR Jbeta segments was used in the multiplex PCR. The CDR3 region of rearranged TCR beta genes was amplified from genomic DNA by a multiplex PCR assay. The Illumina HiSeq System was used to sequence the amplified TCR beta libraries as 87-base-pair reads. The source study handled its data this way. In a later analysis, approximately 74 million unique TCR beta chains were counted across the 500 to 850 repertoires, and some 10 million of these chains were shared by at least two donors. To remove PCR and sequencing errors, raw reads were error-corrected and collapsed into unique sequences using a nearest-neighbor algorithm that merged closely related sequences. V, D and J gene segments were assigned by aligning CDR3 sequences to IMGT reference sequences. For a sequence to be retained, at least a six-nucleotide match to both a V gene segment and a J gene segment was required. Rearrangements were classified as productive when the CDR3 lacked stop codons and remained in frame with V and J, and all other rearrangements were classified as non-productive. CDR3 was defined by IMGT convention, running from the second conserved V-encoded cysteine to the conserved J-encoded phenylalanine. The earlier analysis of 500 to 750 of the donors excluded any sequence lacking an unambiguous match to a single V gene segment. An earlier analysis of fewer than 750 of the donors called V segments functional above 56.7% productive rearrangements and segregating when the between-donor standard deviation exceeded 5%. To diagnose cytomegalovirus status from the catalog of TCR beta chain sequences, a statistical classification framework was built. V and J gene assignment, in a later analysis, came from comparing TCR nucleotide sequences with IMGT/GENE-DB human TR gene sequences. In a later analysis, CDR3 sequences and most-parsimonious VDJ recombination scenarios were assigned using the TCRdist pipeline. In a later analysis, every TCR beta chain was defined by the combination of its CDR3 amino acid sequence and its V-gene family, and reads without a unique V-gene family were dropped. In a later analysis, 550 to 650 highly shared, low-generation-probability nucleotide sequences were removed to address suspected cross-contamination and a sequencing artifact. A later analysis calculated a clonal expansion index for each public chain from normalized within-repertoire ranks of inferred template counts. A later analysis computed generation probabilities with a VDJ recombination model fitted to out-of-frame rearrangements, and checked the results against IGoR. In a later analysis, TCR-TCR, TCR-HLA and TCR-CMV co-occurrence was scored with hypergeometric tests, and a repertoire-size bias correction was applied to TCR pairs. To estimate false discovery rates, a later analysis permuted the HLA or CMV assignments 20 times. In a later analysis, co-occurring TCRs were grouped using DBSCAN, with TCRdist sequence similarity added in when clustering inside HLA-allele-positive subsets. Repertoires with fewer than 30,000 or more than 120,000 public chains were left out of co-occurrence clustering, as were a handful of repertoires with anomalous nucleotide sharing. Entries here come from immuneACCESS through TCRdb and include only in-frame sequences with V and J called. Some clones fail to appear in such tables; in the studies checked, an unresolved V gene covers under half of the shortfall, and the cause of the remainder is unknown. V, J and clone size are those of that table, while D and trimming were read from the DNA. The sample contains fewer than 200,000 clones, roughly 80% of them found a single time. The ten largest clones add up to around 0.8% of the sample.

In total, just over 650 healthy bone marrow donors made up the cohort. At the time of sampling, every cohort member was nominally healthy, though immune exposures that went unrecorded were likely present. The donor tested CMV seronegative and was one of the 352 seronegative cohort members. Every donor gave a peripheral blood sample, and the peripheral blood mononuclear cells from that sample were used for TCR beta sequencing. The Qiagen DNeasy Blood Extraction Kit was used to extract genomic DNA from the blood cell samples. Taken from the germline V gene (reference sequence), the CDR1 and CDR2 loops are SEHNR and FQNEAQ. The trim is 2 bases for V and 7 bases for J, with a gap of 14 bases between the germline ends. Inclusive of the bounding cysteine and phenylalanine, the CDR3 is 14 residues long. The CDR3 DNA has 42 bases and is translated from base 1. About this clone itself: Its antigen specificity is not known. No base qualities exist here, and no much larger clone lies one base off it.

Material for sequencing was PBMCs. Rearrangement joined TRBV7-9 to TRBJ1-1; the D gene is not confidently resolved. This TCR was recovered from a woman aged 18-30 years in good health and CMV-seronegative. The CDR3 has the sequence CASSLYRTGNEAFF. The nucleotides are TGTGCCAGCAGCTTATACCGGACGGGGAATGAAGCTTTCTTT.